A single T cell receptor (beta chain) is shown here with its context. Its target is not known. Investigators prepared the TCR beta libraries by applying iRepertoire HTBI primers and Arm-PCR of CDR3 regions. TCRdb reprocessed the multiplex PCR reads via MiXCR and lists one record per CDR3 protein. The sample lists 600,000 to 850,000 distinct CDR3 sequences, about 32% occurring once. This entry is derived from a study of regulatory T cells in long-lasting Graves disease. About the research overall: Graves' disease counted as persistent after over 5 years of antithyroid drugs with positive TSH receptor antibodies.

Study-wide results and limits: Between persistent patients, a few thousand public clonotypes were shared, exceeding the 900 to 1,000 shared between new patients. Sample size was small, which may have lowered accuracy.

The sample's time point: persistent/refractory GD, antithyroid drugs over 5 years with positive TRAb. From RNA extracted from PBMCs, the TCR library was made. EDTA tubes collected approximately 10 milliliters of peripheral blood. The source was peripheral blood mononuclear cells (PBMCs), collected when the disease was refractory, from a patient treated with antithyroid drugs. The TCR sequence derives from a female donor with Graves disease.

CDR3 region: CSVEMRTNTGELFF. The CDR3 DNA reads TGCAGCGTAGAAATGAGGACGAACACCGGGGAGCTGTTTTTT. The J gene is TRBJ2-2, the V gene TRBV29-1, with D uncertain. This CDR3 is built from 14 residues. V was pared by 6 bases and J by 0 bases, with 11 bases between. Germline V lookup: CDR1 SQVTM, CDR2 ANQGSEA.